A selection of T cell receptor beta chains follows, all from one sample in a study of T cell responses to AZD1222 COVID-19 vaccine. The method was immunoSEQ multiplex PCR; TCRdb's version includes in-frame clones alone and lacks a portion of them. This table holds 150,000 or so clones, 80% to 90% found once. Sequencing was performed on peripheral blood, taken on day 0 of AZD1222 vaccination. These receptors came from an adult in good health. CDR3s include the opening cysteine and the closing phenylalanine or tryptophan. The D gene is left open where the match is weak. Where a row states a size, it is once, few, many or the class of an expanded clone; other rows omit it.

d_call: .
clone_size: once
v_call: TRBV12-3/TRBV12-4
j_call: TRBJ1-2
cdr3_nt: TGTGCCAGCGGGGCCTCAGGAACTGGCTACACCTTC
cdr3_aa: CASGASGTGYTF

d_call: .
clone_size: .
v_call: TRBV19
j_call: TRBJ1-5
cdr3_nt: TGTGCCAGTATTCCCGCGGTCGGGGATTTAAGAAATCAGCCCCAGCATTTT
cdr3_aa: CASIPAVGDLRNQPQHF

d_call: TRBD2
clone_size: .
v_call: TRBV5-1
j_call: TRBJ2-7
cdr3_nt: TGCGCCAGCCGCTTGGATGGACTAGCGGTGAGCTCCTACGAGCAGTACTTC
cdr3_aa: CASRLDGLAVSSYEQYF

d_call: TRBD1
clone_size: .
v_call: TRBV2
j_call: TRBJ2-3
cdr3_nt: TGTGCCAGCGATACCGAGGGCAGGGGGCGGTTTTACACAGATACGCAGTATTTT
cdr3_aa: CASDTEGRGRFYTDTQYF

d_call: TRBD1
clone_size: .
v_call: TRBV3-1/TRBV3-2
j_call: TRBJ1-5
cdr3_nt: TGTGCCAGCAGCCAAACCACCGGGACAGGTAATCAGCCCCAGCATTTT
cdr3_aa: CASSQTTGTGNQPQHF

d_call: .
clone_size: .
v_call: TRBV6-5
j_call: TRBJ1-1
cdr3_nt: TGTGCCAGCAGGCCTGGGGGGGCTGATGACACTGAAGCTTTCTTT
cdr3_aa: CASRPGGADDTEAFF

d_call: .
clone_size: .
v_call: TRBV5-4
j_call: TRBJ1-2
cdr3_nt: TGTGCCAGCAGCGTAGCAGGGTGGGGCTACACCTTC
cdr3_aa: CASSVAGWGYTF

d_call: .
clone_size: .
v_call: TRBV5-1
j_call: TRBJ1-4
cdr3_nt: TGCGCCAGCAGCTTAGGAGACAGCTATGAAAAACTGTTTTTT
cdr3_aa: CASSLGDSYEKLFF

d_call: TRBD2
clone_size: .
v_call: TRBV15
j_call: TRBJ2-2
cdr3_nt: TGTGCCACCAGCAGAACTACTAGCGGGCCGGTGTCCGGGGAGCTGTTTTTT
cdr3_aa: CATSRTTSGPVSGELFF

d_call: .
clone_size: .
v_call: TRBV7-9
j_call: TRBJ2-7
cdr3_nt: TGTGCCAGCAGCTTATCGGGGGTCCACGAGCAGTACTTC
cdr3_aa: CASSLSGVHEQYF

d_call: TRBD1
clone_size: .
v_call: TRBV4-1
j_call: TRBJ1-3
cdr3_nt: TGCGCCAGCAGCCCCGGAGGGGGTACAGGGGGCCGAAACACCATATATTTT
cdr3_aa: CASSPGGGTGGRNTIYF

d_call: TRBD2
clone_size: .
v_call: TRBV28
j_call: TRBJ2-5
cdr3_nt: TGTGCCAGCATTCGGACTAGCTCTTTCGGGACCCAGTACTTC
cdr3_aa: CASIRTSSFGTQYF

d_call: TRBD1
clone_size: .
v_call: TRBV18
j_call: TRBJ2-7
cdr3_nt: TGTGCCAGCTCACCATCGGGACAGGGGTCCTACGAGCAGTACTTC
cdr3_aa: CASSPSGQGSYEQYF

d_call: .
clone_size: .
v_call: TRBV27
j_call: TRBJ1-5
cdr3_nt: TGTGCCAGCAGTTTAGGTGCGGGGGATCAGCCCCAGCATTTT
cdr3_aa: CASSLGAGDQPQHF

d_call: .
clone_size: .
v_call: TRBV30
j_call: TRBJ1-4
cdr3_nt: TGTGCCTGGAGTGGAGGGGGAGGTCAAAAACTGTTTTTT
cdr3_aa: CAWSGGGGQKLFF

d_call: .
clone_size: .
v_call: TRBV7-8
j_call: TRBJ1-2
cdr3_nt: TGTGCCAGCAGCTTATCGGCAGGGGACTATGGCTACACCTTC
cdr3_aa: CASSLSAGDYGYTF

d_call: .
clone_size: .
v_call: TRBV15
j_call: TRBJ2-7
cdr3_nt: TGTGCCACCAGCAGAGATCCTAGCTCCTACGAGCAGTACTTC
cdr3_aa: CATSRDPSSYEQYF

d_call: .
clone_size: .
v_call: TRBV7-2
j_call: TRBJ1-6
cdr3_nt: TGTGCCAGCAGCTTAGCGGAACCCGGGATGGGATCACCCCTCCACTTT
cdr3_aa: CASSLAEPGMGSPLHF

d_call: .
clone_size: .
v_call: TRBV7-2
j_call: TRBJ1-1
cdr3_nt: TGTGCCAGCAGCTTAGATAGGGGGGGCACTGAAGCTTTCTTT
cdr3_aa: CASSLDRGGTEAFF

d_call: .
clone_size: .
v_call: TRBV5-1
j_call: TRBJ2-5
cdr3_nt: TGCGCCAGCAGCTTGGGGCTGGGAGAGACCCAGTACTTC
cdr3_aa: CASSLGLGETQYF

d_call: TRBD2
clone_size: .
v_call: TRBV30
j_call: TRBJ2-3
cdr3_nt: TGTGCCTGGAGTGTACTTGGCGGGAGTCCAGATACGCAGTATTTT
cdr3_aa: CAWSVLGGSPDTQYF

d_call: .
clone_size: .
v_call: TRBV7-9
j_call: TRBJ2-1
cdr3_nt: TGTGCCAGCAGCCCTAGTGGCAATGAGCAGTTCTTC
cdr3_aa: CASSPSGNEQFF

d_call: TRBD2
clone_size: once
v_call: TRBV6-2/TRBV6-3
j_call: TRBJ2-2
cdr3_nt: TGTGCCAGCAGTTACGCGGGGGTTAACACCGGGGAGCTGTTTTTT
cdr3_aa: CASSYAGVNTGELFF

d_call: TRBD1
clone_size: .
v_call: TRBV6-5
j_call: TRBJ1-3
cdr3_nt: TGTGCCAGCAGTTACGGGACAGGGGCTGGAAACACCATATATTTT
cdr3_aa: CASSYGTGAGNTIYF

d_call: .
clone_size: .
v_call: TRBV19
j_call: TRBJ1-2
cdr3_nt: TGTGCCAGTAGTATTCTCGACAGAACCTCCTATGGCTACACCTTC
cdr3_aa: CASSILDRTSYGYTF

d_call: .
clone_size: few
v_call: TRBV7-8
j_call: TRBJ1-6
cdr3_nt: TGTGCCAGCAGCTCAACAGGGAGTTCACCCCTCCACTTT
cdr3_aa: CASSSTGSSPLHF

d_call: TRBD2
clone_size: .
v_call: TRBV4-1
j_call: TRBJ2-4
cdr3_nt: TGCGCCAGCAGCCTACTGACGACTAGCGGGAGATGGGGCATTCAGTACTTC
cdr3_aa: CASSLLTTSGRWGIQYF

d_call: TRBD2
clone_size: .
v_call: TRBV15
j_call: TRBJ2-3
cdr3_nt: TGTGCCACCAGCAGACTAGCGGGGCCCACAGATACGCAGTATTTT
cdr3_aa: CATSRLAGPTDTQYF

d_call: .
clone_size: .
v_call: TRBV11-2
j_call: TRBJ1-3
cdr3_nt: TGTGCCAGCAGCTCGAGCTCTGGAAACACCATATATTTT
cdr3_aa: CASSSSSGNTIYF

d_call: TRBD2
clone_size: once
v_call: TRBV20-1
j_call: TRBJ2-3
cdr3_nt: TGCAGTGCTAGTCCTAGCGGAAACACAGATACGCAGTATTTT
cdr3_aa: CSASPSGNTDTQYF

d_call: .
clone_size: .
v_call: TRBV5-4
j_call: TRBJ2-1
cdr3_nt: TGTGCCAGCAGCTGGGCGGGGCTAGCGTACAATGAGCAGTTCTTC
cdr3_aa: CASSWAGLAYNEQFF

d_call: .
clone_size: .
v_call: TRBV28
j_call: TRBJ1-6
cdr3_nt: TGTGCCAGCAGGCGAACAGGGCGGGATAATTCACCCCTCCACTTT
cdr3_aa: CASRRTGRDNSPLHF

d_call: .
clone_size: once
v_call: TRBV12-3/TRBV12-4
j_call: TRBJ1-1
cdr3_nt: TGTGCCAGCAGTTTCAGGGCCCAAGGAGCTTTCTTT
cdr3_aa: CASSFRAQGAFF

d_call: .
clone_size: many
v_call: TRBV7-3
j_call: TRBJ2-1
cdr3_nt: TGTGCCAGCAGCTTACTCGTCGTAGCAGGCGGCTCCTACAATGAGCAGTTCTTC
cdr3_aa: CASSLLVVAGGSYNEQFF

d_call: .
clone_size: .
v_call: TRBV19
j_call: TRBJ2-5
cdr3_nt: TGTGCCAGTACCCCTCAACCGGGGGAGACCCAGTACTTC
cdr3_aa: CASTPQPGETQYF

d_call: .
clone_size: .
v_call: TRBV5-1
j_call: TRBJ2-7
cdr3_nt: TGCGCCAGCAGCCAGCGGGCAGGAGAAGGGGAGCAGTACTTC
cdr3_aa: CASSQRAGEGEQYF

d_call: .
clone_size: few
v_call: TRBV28
j_call: TRBJ1-5
cdr3_nt: TGTGCCAGCAGTGAACCGCAGGGGTTTCAGCCCCAGCATTTT
cdr3_aa: CASSEPQGFQPQHF

d_call: .
clone_size: .
v_call: TRBV5-1
j_call: TRBJ1-3
cdr3_nt: TGCGCCAGCAGCTTGGACGCTGGAAACACCATATATTTT
cdr3_aa: CASSLDAGNTIYF

d_call: .
clone_size: once
v_call: TRBV6-2/TRBV6-3
j_call: TRBJ2-1
cdr3_nt: TGTGCCAGCAGTTACTCGATCCTAACCACAAGCCTACAAGGACTCAATGAGCAGTTCTTC
cdr3_aa: CASSYSILTTSLQGLNEQFF

d_call: .
clone_size: .
v_call: TRBV12-2
j_call: TRBJ1-1
cdr3_nt: TGTGCAAGTCTTCCAGGGGCAAGGAGAAAAGCTTTCTTT
cdr3_aa: CASLPGARRKAFF

d_call: TRBD1
clone_size: once
v_call: TRBV19
j_call: TRBJ1-1
cdr3_nt: TGTGCCAGTAGTACTGGACAGGGTGCGTATGACACTGAAGCTTTCTTT
cdr3_aa: CASSTGQGAYDTEAFF

d_call: .
clone_size: .
v_call: TRBV19
j_call: TRBJ2-3
cdr3_nt: TGTGCCAGTAGTATATCGGCGGTAGGAACGGCAGATACGCAGTATTTT
cdr3_aa: CASSISAVGTADTQYF

d_call: .
clone_size: .
v_call: TRBV7-6
j_call: TRBJ2-3
cdr3_nt: TGTGCCAGCAGCTTCATGGGGTTGAGCACAGATACGCAGTATTTT
cdr3_aa: CASSFMGLSTDTQYF

d_call: TRBD1
clone_size: .
v_call: TRBV2
j_call: TRBJ2-2
cdr3_nt: TGTGCCAGCAGTGGACAGGGGGTAGGGGCCGGGGAGCTGTTTTTT
cdr3_aa: CASSGQGVGAGELFF

d_call: .
clone_size: .
v_call: TRBV6-6
j_call: TRBJ1-2
cdr3_nt: TGTGCCAGCGGAGACGGGTTCACGATCTATGGCTACACCTTC
cdr3_aa: CASGDGFTIYGYTF

d_call: .
clone_size: .
v_call: TRBV12-3/TRBV12-4
j_call: TRBJ2-1
cdr3_nt: TGTGCCAGCAGTTTAAGGACCCAGCAGTTCTTC
cdr3_aa: CASSLRTQQFF

d_call: .
clone_size: .
v_call: TRBV25-1
j_call: TRBJ1-2
cdr3_nt: TGTGCCAGCAGTGGTTCCAACTACTATGGCTACACCTTC
cdr3_aa: CASSGSNYYGYTF

d_call: .
clone_size: .
v_call: TRBV6-2/TRBV6-3
j_call: TRBJ1-5
cdr3_nt: TGTGCCAGCAGTTACTCGGGGCGGAGCAATCAGCCCCAGCATTTT
cdr3_aa: CASSYSGRSNQPQHF

d_call: .
clone_size: .
v_call: TRBV28
j_call: TRBJ2-2
cdr3_nt: TGTGCCAGCAGCTCGCCAGGGAGGACCGGGGAGCTGTTTTTT
cdr3_aa: CASSSPGRTGELFF

d_call: .
clone_size: .
v_call: TRBV18
j_call: TRBJ2-1
cdr3_nt: TGTGCCAGCTCACCGCAGAGAGGACAGATATACAATGAGCAGTTCTTC
cdr3_aa: CASSPQRGQIYNEQFF

d_call: TRBD1
clone_size: .
v_call: TRBV2
j_call: TRBJ2-7
cdr3_nt: TGTGCCAGCAGCTCCCAGGGGGTCGCTTACGAGCAGTACTTC
cdr3_aa: CASSSQGVAYEQYF

d_call: .
clone_size: .
v_call: TRBV5-6
j_call: TRBJ2-4
cdr3_nt: TGTGCCAGCAGCTTGGGCGTGATGAACATTCAGTACTTC
cdr3_aa: CASSLGVMNIQYF

d_call: .
clone_size: .
v_call: TRBV18
j_call: TRBJ1-2
cdr3_nt: TGTGCCAGCTCACCCCTGGACACCACGCGGGGCTACACCTTC
cdr3_aa: CASSPLDTTRGYTF